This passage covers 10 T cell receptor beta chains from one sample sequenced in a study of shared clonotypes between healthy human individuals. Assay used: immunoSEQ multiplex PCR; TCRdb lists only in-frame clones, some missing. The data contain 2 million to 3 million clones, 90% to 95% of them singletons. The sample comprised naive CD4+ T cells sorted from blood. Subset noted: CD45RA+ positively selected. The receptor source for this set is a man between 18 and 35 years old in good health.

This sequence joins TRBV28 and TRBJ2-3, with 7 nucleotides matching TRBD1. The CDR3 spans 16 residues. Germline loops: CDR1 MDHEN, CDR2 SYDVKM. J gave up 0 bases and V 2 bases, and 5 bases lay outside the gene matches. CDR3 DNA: TGTGCCAGCAGTTTAACAGGGGTTCTTAGCACAGATACGCAGTATTTT. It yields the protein CASSLTGVLSTDTQYF.

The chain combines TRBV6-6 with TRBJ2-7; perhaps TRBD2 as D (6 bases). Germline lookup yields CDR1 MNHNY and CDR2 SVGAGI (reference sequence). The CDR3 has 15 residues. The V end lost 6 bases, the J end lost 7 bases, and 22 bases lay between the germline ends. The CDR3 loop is CASRGAASASREQYF. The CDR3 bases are TGTGCCAGCAGGGGTGCGGCTAGCGCTTCCCGGGAGCAGTACTTC.

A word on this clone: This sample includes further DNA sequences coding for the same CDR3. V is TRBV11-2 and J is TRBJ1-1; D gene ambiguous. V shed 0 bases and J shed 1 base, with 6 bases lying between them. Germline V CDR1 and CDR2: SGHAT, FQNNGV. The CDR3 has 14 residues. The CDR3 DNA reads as TGTGCCAGCAGCTTAGACAGGCGGAACACTGAAGCTTTCTTT. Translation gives CASSLDRRNTEAFF.

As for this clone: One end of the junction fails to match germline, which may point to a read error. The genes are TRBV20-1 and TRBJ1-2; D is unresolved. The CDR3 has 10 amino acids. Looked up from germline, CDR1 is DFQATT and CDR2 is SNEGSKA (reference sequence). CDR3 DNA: TGCAGTGCTAGGTATTATGGCCACACCTTC. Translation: CSARYYGHTF.

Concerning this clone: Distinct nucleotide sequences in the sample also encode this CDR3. This CDR3 reads CASSFSTGGPYEQYF. CDR3 in DNA: TGCGCCAGCAGCTTCTCGACAGGGGGCCCGTACGAGCAGTACTTC. J is TRBJ2-7 and V is TRBV5-1; 10 positions agree with TRBD1. This CDR3 contains 15 residues. Germline values: CDR1 SGHRS, CDR2 YFSETQ. The J segment lost 4 bases and the V segment lost 2 bases, leaving 6 bases of the junction unmatched.

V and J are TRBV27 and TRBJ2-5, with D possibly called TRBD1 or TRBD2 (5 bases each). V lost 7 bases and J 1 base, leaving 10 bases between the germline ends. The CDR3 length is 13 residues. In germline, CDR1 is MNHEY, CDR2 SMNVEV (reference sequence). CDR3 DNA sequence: TGTGCCAGCAAGAGGGGACCCCAAGAGACCCAGTACTTC. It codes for CASKRGPQETQYF.

CDR3 in DNA: TGTGCCAGCAGTTCTGGACGGGGGGAAGGAACAGATACGCAGTATTTT. Amino acids: CASSSGRGEGTDTQYF. The V gene is TRBV27, the J gene TRBJ2-3; 7 nucleotides align to TRBD2. Germline CDR1 reads MNHEY; CDR2 reads SMNVEV (reference sequence). V lost 4 bases to trimming and J lost 3 bases; unmatched junction nucleotides: 10. This CDR3 is built from 16 residues.

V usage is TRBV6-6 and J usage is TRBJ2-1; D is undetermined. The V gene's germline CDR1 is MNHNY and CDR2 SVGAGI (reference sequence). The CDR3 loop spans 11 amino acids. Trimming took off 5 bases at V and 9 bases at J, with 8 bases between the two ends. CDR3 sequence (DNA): TGTGCCAGCAGTCCCGATTCTGAGCAGTTCTTC. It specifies CASSPDSEQFF.

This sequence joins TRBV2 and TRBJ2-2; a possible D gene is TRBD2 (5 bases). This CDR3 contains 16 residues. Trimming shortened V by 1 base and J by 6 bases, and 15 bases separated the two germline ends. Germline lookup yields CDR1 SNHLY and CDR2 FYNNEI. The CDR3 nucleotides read TGTGCCAGCAGTGAAGTAGGGAGTGGAGTAGCCGGGGAGCTGTTTTTT. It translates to CASSEVGSGVAGELFF.

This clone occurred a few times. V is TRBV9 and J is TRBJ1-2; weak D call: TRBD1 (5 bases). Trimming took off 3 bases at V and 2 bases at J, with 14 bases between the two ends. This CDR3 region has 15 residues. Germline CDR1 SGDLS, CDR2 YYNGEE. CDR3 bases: TGTGCCAGCAGCGATCTTCCCGAGGGGAACTATGGCTACACCTTC. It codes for CASSDLPEGNYGYTF.